This entry lists 18 T cell receptor beta chains sequenced from one sample in a study of cytomegalovirus exposure and HLA in healthy donors. The PCR contained 60 Vbeta and 13 Jbeta primers. Sequencing used immunoSEQ multiplex PCR; TCRdb keeps in-frame clones, though not all of them. Recorded for this sample: more than 100,000 clones. The sequenced material came from PBMCs. These receptors were taken from a man aged 18 to 35 in good health and CMV-seronegative.

The rearrangement links TRBV5-1 to TRBJ2-5, with 11 positions matching TRBD2. The germline CDR1 and CDR2 sequences are SGHRS and YFSETQ. Trimming took 3 bases from V and 4 from J; bases not matched to a gene: 2. CDR3 length equals 14 residues. CDR3: CASSSLAGGETQYF. In nucleotides, the CDR3 is TGCGCCAGCAGCTCCCTAGCGGGAGGAGAGACCCAGTACTTC. The whole variable domain, filled in from reference TRBV5-1 and TRBJ2-5, reads KAGVTQTPRYLIKTRGQQVTLSCSPISGHRSVSWYQQTPGQGLQFLFEYFSETQRNKGNFPGRFSGRQFSNSRSEMNVSTLELGDSALYLCASSSLAGGETQYFGPGTRLLVL.

This chain connects TRBV19 to TRBJ1-1, with D unresolved. Trimming shortened V by 7 bases and J by 0 bases, and 21 bases separated the two germline ends. The CDR3 runs to 17 residues. Germline CDR1 is LNHDA and CDR2 is SQIVND (reference sequence). CDR3 nucleotide sequence: TGTGCCAGTATCCCCTTTACCTCTGACATCTTGAACACTGAAGCTTTCTTT. It is translated as CASIPFTSDILNTEAFF.

J is TRBJ2-1 and V is TRBV5-1, with TRBD1 identical over 8 bases. This CDR3 region has 14 residues. Germline V lookup: CDR1 SGHRS, CDR2 YFSETQ. Germline trimming cut 5 bases from V and 3 bases from J; bases unmatched to any gene: 4. The CDR3 nucleotides are TGCGCCAGCAGTACCGGACAGGGCTACAATGAGCAGTTCTTC. Translating gives CASSTGQGYNEQFF.

The rearrangement joins TRBV15 to TRBJ1-1, with a weak D call TRBD1 (6 bases). Germline V gene lookup returns CDR1 LNHNV and CDR2 YYDKDF (reference sequence). Between the trimmed V and J ends, which lost 0 bases and 0 bases, there was a span of 14 bases. CDR3 size: 17 residues. In DNA form, the CDR3 reads TGTGCCACCAGCAGAGATCGGCGCAGGGGATTGAACACTGAAGCTTTCTTT. This encodes CATSRDRRRGLNTEAFF. The full variable domain, its missing parts supplied by reference TRBV15 and TRBJ1-1, is DAMVIQNPRYQVTQFGKPVTLSCSQTLNHNVMYWYQQKSSQAPKLLFHYYDKDFNNEADTPDNFQSRRPNTSFCFLDIRSPGLGDTAMYLCATSRDRRRGLNTEAFFGQGTRLTVV.

The chain recombines TRBV28 with TRBJ1-2; maybe TRBD1 (5 bases). Germline CDR1 MDHEN, CDR2 SYDVKM. V shed 11 bases and J shed 5 bases, with 18 bases lying between them. The CDR3 is 13 amino acids. CDR3 in DNA: TGTGCCTCGGTGGGGGGGGTGAGGTATGGCTACACCTTC. Residues: CASVGGVRYGYTF.

This sequence joins TRBV12-5 and TRBJ1-1; a weak D match, TRBD1 (5 bases). Germline V CDR1 and CDR2: LGHNT, FRNRAP. This CDR3 is built from 13 residues. V was clipped by 6 bases and J by 0 bases, with 8 bases between them. As DNA, the CDR3 is TGTGCTAGTGGCTTACAGGTGAACACTGAAGCTTTCTTT. Amino acid sequence: CASGLQVNTEAFF.

The rearrangement uses TRBV7-9 and TRBJ2-7; D is unresolved. CDR1 and CDR2 from the germline V gene are SEHNR and FQNEAQ (reference sequence). V was clipped by 3 bases and J by 3 bases, with 6 bases between them. There are 12 residues in the CDR3. The CDR3 bases are TGTGCCAGCAGCTTTGACAACTACGAGCAGTACTTC. It encodes CASSFDNYEQYF.

The chain couples TRBV5-1 to TRBJ1-2; D remains ambiguous. The CDR3 is 13 amino acids. Germline V CDR1 and CDR2: SGHRS, YFSETQ. V gave up 4 bases and J gave up 5 bases, with 12 bases separating them. The CDR3 here is CASSQGPGYGYTF. The CDR3 coding sequence is TGCGCCAGCAGCCAAGGTCCGGGTTATGGCTACACCTTC. The whole variable domain, remainder taken from reference TRBV5-1 and TRBJ1-2, is KAGVTQTPRYLIKTRGQQVTLSCSPISGHRSVSWYQQTPGQGLQFLFEYFSETQRNKGNFPGRFSGRQFSNSRSEMNVSTLELGDSALYLCASSQGPGYGYTFGSGTRLTVV.

This chain joins TRBV19 and TRBJ2-3; D is unresolved. V dropped 3 bases and J dropped 2 bases, with 9 bases sitting between them. The CDR3 sequence is 14 residues long. Germline V gene sequence: CDR1 LNHDA, CDR2 SQIVND (reference sequence). The CDR3 nucleotides are TGTGCCAGTAGTATGTACGGAGCCACAGATACGCAGTATTTT. The encoded protein is CASSMYGATDTQYF.

The J gene is TRBJ1-1, the V gene TRBV9; 11 bases match TRBD1. Germline CDR1 SGDLS, CDR2 YYNGEE. CDR3 length equals 18 residues. The J segment lost 4 bases and the V segment lost 4 bases, leaving 15 bases of the junction unmatched. The CDR3 DNA reads TGTGCCAGCAGCCCCCAGACCGGGACAGGGGGACGGGGCACTGAAGCTTTCTTT. Protein: CASSPQTGTGGRGTEAFF.

This chain connects TRBV4-1 to TRBJ1-4; maybe TRBD1 (5 bases). Trimming pared 1 base from V and 5 bases from J, leaving 17 bases between. The CDR3 length is 17 residues. In germline, CDR1 is MGHRA, CDR2 YSYEKL. DNA of the CDR3: TGCGCCAGCAGCCAAGTAAGGGGAGGGTTGGGCAATGAAAAACTGTTTTTT. This sequence encodes CASSQVRGGLGNEKLFF.

Here the CDR3 reads CASSLSGQGIATNEKLFF. Here the CDR3 DNA reads TGCGCCAGCAGCTTGTCGGGACAGGGGATTGCAACTAATGAAAAACTGTTTTTT. V usage is TRBV5-1 and J usage is TRBJ1-4; TRBD1 matches 10 bases. J was trimmed by 0 bases and V by 1 base; bases with no gene match: 6. The CDR3 length is 18 residues. Germline V lookup: CDR1 SGHRS, CDR2 YFSETQ. The variable domain in full, with the rest retrieved from reference TRBV5-1 and TRBJ1-4, is KAGVTQTPRYLIKTRGQQVTLSCSPISGHRSVSWYQQTPGQGLQFLFEYFSETQRNKGNFPGRFSGRQFSNSRSEMNVSTLELGDSALYLCASSLSGQGIATNEKLFFGSGTQLSVL.

The V gene is TRBV6-6, the J gene TRBJ1-6; D gene uncertain. Per germline, CDR1 MNHNY and CDR2 SVGAGI (reference sequence). Trimming stripped 6 bases from V and 0 bases from J, with 12 bases between. The CDR3 is made up of 16 amino acids. The CDR3 sequence is CASSQLGSSYNSPLHF. Here the CDR3 DNA reads TGTGCCAGCAGCCAACTAGGGAGCTCCTATAATTCACCCCTCCACTTT.

The chain is built from TRBV10-2 and TRBJ2-7; 8 bases are shared with TRBD1. The V gene end was trimmed by 2 bases and the J gene end by 6 bases; junction bases not matched to a gene: 0. The CDR3 loop spans 12 amino acids. The germline V gene encodes CDR1 WSHSY and CDR2 SAAADI. The CDR3 region is CASSETGGEQYF. The CDR3 region has the DNA TGCGCCAGCAGTGAGACAGGGGGCGAGCAGTACTTC.

This chain connects TRBV7-9 to TRBJ1-1; 8 bases are shared with TRBD1. This CDR3 is 17 amino acids long. The germline CDR1 and CDR2 sequences are SEHNR and FQNEAQ (reference sequence). The trim removed 0 bases at V and 1 base at J, leaving 7 bases unmatched. The CDR3 DNA reads as TGTGCCAGCAGCTTAGCCGGACAGGGAATGACGAACACTGAAGCTTTCTTT. Residues: CASSLAGQGMTNTEAFF.

This chain joins TRBV21-1 and TRBJ1-1; TRBD1, the table's D call, lacks a check against the DNA. TRBV21-1 is noted as a pseudogene. The CDR3 loop spans 12 amino acids. The CDR3 loop is CASSIGTLEAFF. The CDR3 DNA sequence: TGTGCCAGCAGCATCGGGACACTCGAAGCTTTCTTT.

The CDR3 region has the DNA TGTGCCAGCAGCTTCTCCCTCTCTGGAAACACCATATATTTT. Protein: CASSFSLSGNTIYF. J is TRBJ1-3 and V is TRBV5-4; D gene ambiguous. Per germline, CDR1 SGHNT and CDR2 YYREEE (reference sequence). Trimming cost V 2 bases and J 0 bases, with 6 bases left between them. There are 14 residues in the CDR3.

The V and J genes are TRBV28 and TRBJ1-2, with 7 bases lining up with TRBD1. Trimming at V came to 1 base and at J to 8 bases, leaving 7 bases not matched to a gene. This CDR3 comprises 14 residues. Germline CDR1 and CDR2: MDHEN and SYDVKM. The CDR3 DNA sequence: TGTGCCAGCAGTTTATCCGGGACAGACAGAGGCTACACCTTC. This sequence encodes CASSLSGTDRGYTF.